One sample yielded the 29 T cell receptor beta chains listed below, sequenced in a study of blood T cell repertoires in COVID-19. Using immunoSEQ multiplex PCR, the repertoire was profiled, and TCRdb retains in-frame clones only, with some absent. The sample has just under 80,000 clones, 82% seen once. Source material: peripheral blood. Receptors originate from a woman aged 70-85 years with acute or convalescent COVID-19.

The chain links TRBV6-5 to TRBJ2-7; TRBD2 aligns across 7 bases. V was clipped by 9 bases and J by 0 bases; unmatched bases: 11. Germline V gene lookup returns CDR1 MNHEY and CDR2 SVGAGI. CDR3 length equals 15 residues. In DNA, the CDR3 is TGTGCCAGTAACTACGAAGCGGGGACCTCCTACGAGCAGTACTTC. Translation: CASNYEAGTSYEQYF.

This clone came up once. The chain couples TRBV6-5 to TRBJ1-4, with D maybe TRBD1 (5 bases). This CDR3 spans 12 amino acids. V shed 10 bases and J shed 8 bases, with 14 bases lying between them. Germline V gives CDR1 MNHEY, CDR2 SVGAGI. The DNA of the CDR3 is TGTGCCATACAGGACGTAGGGGAAAAACTGTTTTTT. Translated: CAIQDVGEKLFF.

The rearrangement uses TRBV6-1 and TRBJ1-2, with TRBD1 identical over 10 bases. Germline CDR1 is MNHNS and CDR2 is SASEGT. V lost 3 bases, J lost 6 bases, and 10 bases stayed unmatched. The CDR3 runs to 16 residues. Written as DNA, the CDR3 is TGTGCCAGCAGTGACGGACAGGGGGTAAGCAAGGATGGCTACACCTTC. The encoded protein is CASSDGQGVSKDGYTF.

This clone was found a few times. V gene TRBV6-5 combines with J gene TRBJ2-7; 12 nucleotides line up with TRBD2. The CDR3 extends over 14 amino acids. Germline CDR1 reads MNHEY; CDR2 reads SVGAGI. Trimming at V came to 5 bases and at J to 4 bases, leaving 3 bases not matched to a gene. The CDR3 DNA sequence: TGTGCCAGCAGTCTTCTAGCGGGAGGGTACGAGCAGTACTTC. This sequence encodes CASSLLAGGYEQYF.

The chain is built from TRBV10-1 and TRBJ2-1; 8 nucleotides match TRBD2. CDR1 WNHNN and CDR2 SYGVQD come from the germline V gene (reference sequence). The CDR3 has 20 amino acids. V was pared by 4 bases and J by 5 bases, with 22 bases of the junction left unmatched. CDR3 nucleotide sequence: TGCGCCAGCAGTGGGGACTGGGACCTCTCCGCGGGAGGATTCGACAATGAGCAGTTCTTC. Translation gives CASSGDWDLSAGGFDNEQFF.

The chain has TRBV4-1 and TRBJ1-3; perhaps TRBD1 as D (5 bases). Trimming shortened V by 0 bases and J by 12 bases, and 18 bases separated the two germline ends. In germline, CDR1 is MGHRA, CDR2 YSYEKL. This CDR3 spans 15 amino acids. The CDR3 region is CASSQDPGSWQGIYF. The CDR3 coding sequence is TGCGCCAGCAGCCAAGATCCCGGGTCGTGGCAGGGCATATATTTT.

This clone came up once. J is TRBJ2-7 and V is TRBV10-1; D gene unclear. Germline CDR1 and CDR2: WNHNN and SYGVQD (reference sequence). The CDR3 has 15 residues. V lost 6 bases and J lost 3, with 18 bases in between. The CDR3 is CASSPGHVEIYEQYF. The CDR3 nucleotides read TGCGCCAGCAGCCCCGGTCACGTCGAAATCTACGAGCAGTACTTC.

The chain has TRBV10-3 and TRBJ1-1; D ambiguous. There are 13 residues in the CDR3. V lost 4 bases, J lost 6 bases, and 12 bases lay in between. CDR1 and CDR2 (germline): ENHRY, SYGVKD. The CDR3 is CAISGEGNSEAFF. CDR3 bases: TGTGCCATCAGTGGCGAGGGAAACTCTGAAGCTTTCTTT.

For the CDR3, the DNA is TGCAGCGTTGAAACAGGTGGTAGGCAGTTCTTC. This translates into CSVETGGRQFF. J is TRBJ2-1 and V is TRBV29-1, with D maybe TRBD1 (5 bases). CDR3 length equals 11 residues. Trimming shortened V by 2 bases and J by 12 bases, and 11 bases separated the two germline ends. CDR1 is SQVTM, CDR2 ANQGSEA, per germline.

V and J are TRBV28 and TRBJ2-1; 9 bases fit TRBD2. The CDR3 is 17 amino acids. V shed 1 base, J shed 3 bases, and the junction held 7 bases outside the gene matches. CDR1 and CDR2 (germline): MDHEN, SYDVKM. CDR3 coding DNA: TGTGCCAGCAGTTTATCCACGGCGGGAGGGTTCTACAATGAGCAGTTCTTC. Its protein product is CASSLSTAGGFYNEQFF.

This clone was seen a handful of times. The rearrangement links TRBV3-1 (or the pseudogene TRBV3-2) to TRBJ1-1; D is ambiguous. Trimming cost V 3 bases and J 2 bases, with 10 bases left between them. CDR1 and CDR2 (germline): LGHDT, YNNKEL (reference sequence). CDR3 length: 14 amino acids. The CDR3 protein is CASSHPGENTEAFF. The CDR3 DNA reads TGTGCCAGCAGCCACCCTGGAGAAAACACTGAAGCTTTCTTT.

V usage is TRBV6-5 and J usage is TRBJ1-2; D remains ambiguous. Trimming pared 6 bases from V and 7 bases from J, leaving 15 bases between. This CDR3 has 13 residues. In germline, CDR1 is MNHEY, CDR2 SVGAGI. The CDR3 bases are TGTGCCAGCAGAGACCCGGGGAGGCCTGGCTACACCTTC. It is translated as CASRDPGRPGYTF.

V is TRBV27 and J is TRBJ1-1; no firm D call. V was pared by 5 bases and J by 5 bases, with 12 bases between. CDR1 and CDR2 (germline): MNHEY, SMNVEV (reference sequence). This CDR3 has 13 amino acids. The CDR3 bases are TGTGCCAGCAGTCGACCAGAGGGTACTGAAGCTTTCTTT. It translates to CASSRPEGTEAFF.

The J gene is TRBJ2-7, the V gene TRBV25-1; 9 bases map to TRBD1. In germline, CDR1 is MGHDK, CDR2 SYGVNS. The J segment lost 5 bases and the V segment lost 8 bases, leaving 7 bases of the junction unmatched. The CDR3 consists of 13 residues. CDR3 DNA sequence: TGTGCCAGCGGAGGGACAGGGCCAAACGAGCAGTACTTC. This encodes CASGGTGPNEQYF.

J is TRBJ2-5 and V is TRBV9, with D uncertain. The CDR3 totals 13 residues. V was pared by 4 bases and J by 2 bases, with 9 bases between. Germline V gene sequence: CDR1 SGDLS, CDR2 YYNGEE. The DNA for the CDR3 is TGTGCCAGCAGCATGGGCCGGCAAGAGACCCAGTACTTC. Its protein product is CASSMGRQETQYF.

This chain uses TRBV7-8 with TRBJ2-1, with a tentative D call TRBD1 (5 bases). CDR3 size: 17 residues. Trimming left V 4 bases short and J 0 bases short, with 16 bases between. Germline CDR1 SGHVS, CDR2 FQNEAQ. Here the CDR3 reads CASSSFYRFSSYNEQFF. CDR3 nucleotide sequence: TGTGCCAGCAGCTCATTTTACAGGTTTAGCTCCTACAATGAGCAGTTCTTC.

This clone has just one count. The chain carries TRBV7-2 and TRBJ1-6; a weak D match, TRBD1 (6 bases). From germline, CDR1 is SGHTA and CDR2 FQGNSA. The CDR3 has 15 residues. With 5 bases removed from V and 2 bases from J, the gap between germline ends came to 10 bases. CDR3 sequence reads: CASSTGQTYNSPLHF. The CDR3 region has the DNA TGTGCCAGCAGCACCGGACAGACCTATAATTCACCCCTCCACTTT.

The rearrangement links TRBV30 to TRBJ2-1; 13 nucleotides agree with TRBD2. The V and J ends lost 3 bases and 7 bases, in that order; junction bases with no gene match: 12. The CDR3 length is 17 residues. Germline CDR1 reads GTSNPN; CDR2 reads SVGIG (reference sequence). The CDR3 here is CAWSPNLGLAGVNEQFF. The CDR3 DNA reads TGTGCCTGGAGCCCGAACTTAGGACTAGCGGGAGTTAATGAGCAGTTCTTC.

V gene TRBV7-8 combines with J gene TRBJ2-1, with TRBD1 as a possible D gene (5 bases). CDR3 length equals 17 residues. CDR1 SGHVS and CDR2 FQNEAQ come from the germline V gene. V was pared by 5 bases and J by 4 bases, with 21 bases between. CDR3 in amino acids: CASSHRGGLTAYNEQFF. CDR3 DNA sequence: TGTGCCAGCAGCCATAGAGGCGGTCTGACAGCTTACAATGAGCAGTTCTTC.

The chain carries TRBV15 and TRBJ2-7; 8 bases fit TRBD1. The trim removed 0 bases at V and 5 bases at J, leaving 27 bases unmatched. Germline V gene sequence: CDR1 LNHNV, CDR2 YYDKDF (reference sequence). The CDR3 contains 22 residues. The DNA of the CDR3 is TGTGCCACCAGCAGAGATAAACAACTGAGGGACAGGTTATCTCTCCTTGCCCACGAGCAGTACTTC. Translated, it gives CATSRDKQLRDRLSLLAHEQYF.

The V gene is TRBV7-3, the J gene TRBJ2-3, with a weak D call TRBD2 (6 bases). CDR3 size: 15 residues. V lost 2 bases and J 3 bases, leaving 12 bases between the germline ends. CDR1 is SGHTA, CDR2 FQGTGA, per germline. Here the CDR3 DNA reads TGTGCCAGCAGCTTAGTGGCGGGAACAACAGATACGCAGTATTTT. As protein: CASSLVAGTTDTQYF.

In this sample, this clone turned up many times. The V gene is TRBV27, the J gene TRBJ2-7, with D maybe TRBD1 (6 bases). Germline assignment: CDR1 MNHEY and CDR2 SMNVEV (reference sequence). V was pared by 3 bases and J by 6 bases, with 9 bases between. The CDR3 runs to 12 residues. The CDR3 is CASSFLQGEQYF. CDR3 sequence (DNA): TGTGCCAGCAGTTTTCTACAGGGCGAGCAGTACTTC.

The chain employs TRBV3-1 (or the pseudogene TRBV3-2) and TRBJ1-3; D gene ambiguous. This CDR3 has 13 amino acids. V gave up 9 bases and J gave up 3 bases, with 12 bases separating them. Germline V gene sequence: CDR1 LGHDT, CDR2 YNNKEL (reference sequence). The CDR3 reads CASSRLDGNTIYF. The CDR3 bases are TGTGCCAGTTCCCGACTAGATGGAAACACCATATATTTT.

This clone was observed a single time. The chain carries TRBV6-2 or TRBV6-3 and TRBJ1-1; D is possibly TRBD1 (6 bases). Germline CDR1 and CDR2: MNHEY and SVGEGT. The V gene lost 6 bases and the J gene lost 0 bases, with 11 bases spanning the gap. This CDR3 has 14 residues. CDR3 region: CASSSAGVNTEAFF. CDR3 nucleotide sequence: TGTGCCAGCAGCTCCGCAGGGGTGAACACTGAAGCTTTCTTT.

The gene calls are TRBV14 and TRBJ1-2; D might be TRBD1 (5 bases). Germline CDR1 SGHDN, CDR2 FVKESK. Deletions cut 4 bases from V and 2 bases from J, with 11 bases between. This CDR3 has 14 residues. The CDR3 loop reads CASSLGQANYGYTF. CDR3 bases: TGTGCCAGCAGCCTCGGACAAGCAAACTATGGCTACACCTTC.

The chain employs TRBV7-2 and TRBJ2-5; possibly TRBD2 for D (6 bases). The V gene's germline CDR1 is SGHTA and CDR2 FQGNSA. V lost 5 bases to trimming and J lost 6 bases, with 13 bases between them. There are 13 residues in the CDR3. CDR3 sequence (DNA): TGTGCCAGCAGCGCGGGACTGGGGAAGACCCAGTACTTC. Translating it yields CASSAGLGKTQYF. The full variable domain, in which reference TRBV7-2 and TRBJ2-5 provide the parts outside the CDR3, is GAGVSQSPSNKVTEKGKDVELRCDPISGHTALYWYRQSLGQGLEFLIYFQGNSAPDKSGLPSDRFSAERTGGSVSTLTIQRTQQEDSAVYLCASSAGLGKTQYFGPGTRLLVL.

V is TRBV7-2 and J is TRBJ1-3, with TRBD1 as a possible D gene (5 bases). Germline lookup yields CDR1 SGHTA and CDR2 FQGNSA. V lost 5 bases and J 2 bases, leaving 16 bases between the germline ends. The CDR3 extends over 16 amino acids. CDR3 bases: TGTGCCAGCAGCCAATCCCTGGCCAGGGCTGGAAACACCATATATTTT. Residues: CASSQSLARAGNTIYF.

The chain employs TRBV2 and TRBJ1-2; possible D gene TRBD1, 5 bases. The CDR3 is 13 residues long. The V and J ends lost 6 bases and 6 bases respectively, with 14 bases between them. Germline V gene sequence: CDR1 SNHLY, CDR2 FYNNEI. In DNA form, the CDR3 reads TGTGCCAGCAGCCTCGGACAAGATCATGGCTACACCTTC. Its protein is CASSLGQDHGYTF.

For the CDR3, the DNA is TGTGCCAGCAGTTCCGACAGGGGGCCAGGAGATACGCAGTATTTT. Its translation is CASSSDRGPGDTQYF. The chain carries TRBV6-2 or TRBV6-3 and TRBJ2-3, with TRBD1 identical over 10 bases. This CDR3 has 15 amino acids. CDR1 is MNHEY, CDR2 SVGEGT, per germline. With V trimmed by 4 bases and J by 5 bases, 6 bases remained unmatched.